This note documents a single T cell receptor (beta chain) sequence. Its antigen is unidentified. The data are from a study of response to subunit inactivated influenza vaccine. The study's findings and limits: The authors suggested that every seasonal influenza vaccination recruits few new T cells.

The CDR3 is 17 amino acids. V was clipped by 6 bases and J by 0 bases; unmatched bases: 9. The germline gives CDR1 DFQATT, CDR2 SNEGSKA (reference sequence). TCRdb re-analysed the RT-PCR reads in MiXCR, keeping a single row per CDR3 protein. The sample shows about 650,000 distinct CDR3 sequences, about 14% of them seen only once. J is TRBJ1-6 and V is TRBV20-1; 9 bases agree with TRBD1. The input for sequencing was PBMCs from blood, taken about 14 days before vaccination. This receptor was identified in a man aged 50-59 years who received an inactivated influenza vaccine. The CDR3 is CSALGDRVSSYNSPLHF. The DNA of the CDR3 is TGCAGTGCCCTGGGGGACAGGGTTAGCTCCTATAATTCACCCCTCCACTTT.